This T cell receptor beta chain was observed in a study of OX40 agonist ivuxolimab in advanced cancers. Overall study: Patients undergoing dose escalation presented with hepatocellular carcinoma, melanoma, renal cell or head and neck cancer. Study-level findings and limits: Nonresponders, in some cases, also had low normalized T-cell clonal expansion. CD8+ T cells showed, on average, more clonal expansion than CD4+ cells. CD4+ and CD8+ blood T cells expanded clonally by week 6 at 0.1 to 3.0 mg/kg.

Clones were read by immunoSEQ multiplex PCR, and TCRdb kept only the in-frame ones, dropping some. Here the sample spans approximately 3,000 clones, more than 60% being singletons. Comment on this clone: Its target is unknown.

The sample here was CD4+ or CD8+ T cells sorted from blood, taken in a trial of the OX40 agonist ivuxolimab. The source is an adult with an advanced solid tumor such as melanoma, head and neck, liver or kidney cancer.

The CDR3 DNA follows: TGTGCCAGCAGTTACTCGGGAGAGACCCAGTACTTC. This gives the protein CASSYSGETQYF. The chain joins TRBV6-5 to TRBJ2-5; D ambiguous. V lost 0 bases, J lost 4 bases, and 3 bases lay in between. CDR1 and CDR2 (germline): MNHEY, SVGAGI. This CDR3 has 12 residues.